These 9 T cell receptor beta chains were all obtained from the same sample, sequenced in a study of T cell repertoires in cytomegalovirus infection. TCRdb reprocessed the reads via MiXCR and lists one record per CDR3 protein. The sample gives fewer than 900,000 distinct CDR3 sequences, approximately 32% of which show up once; roughly 13% is in the top ten. The antigens these receptors bind are not known. Sequencing used cultured CD8+ T cells from PBMCs, obtained from culture after CMV antigen stimulation. These receptors came from a human donor in good health (CMV status not recorded). Some clones in this sample may be carry-over from other donors' samples.

The chain is built from TRBV14 and TRBJ2-7; no firm D call. V dropped 0 bases and J dropped 6 bases, with 12 bases sitting between them. Germline V gene data show CDR1 as SGHDN and CDR2 as FVKESK. This CDR3 is 14 amino acids long. As DNA, the CDR3 is TGTGCCAGCAGCCAAGAAAATAGGGTTGGCGAGCAGTACGTC. Encoded protein: CASSQENRVGEQYV.

This clonotype has just a few counts. DNA for the CDR3: TGTGCCAGTAGTATAGGGATCCTGGTGGGTCAAACCGGGGAGCTGTTTTTT. It is translated as CASSIGILVGQTGELFF. The chain joins TRBV19 to TRBJ2-2; D is unresolved. The CDR3 length is 17 residues. CDR1 is LNHDA, CDR2 SQIVND, per germline (reference sequence). The V gene lost 1 base and the J gene lost 5 bases, with 17 bases spanning the gap.

Only a few counts were recorded for this clonotype. The chain joins TRBV6-5 to TRBJ2-1; TRBD1 matches 7 bases. In germline, CDR1 is MNHEY, CDR2 SVGAGI. V dropped 5 bases and J dropped 14; count of bases not matched to a gene: 9. The CDR3 contains 12 residues. CDR3 DNA sequence: TGTGCCAGCAGTCCCCGCGCCGGGACAGAGTTCTTC. The encoded protein is CASSPRAGTEFF.

This clonotype was found many times. The chain carries TRBV7-8 and TRBJ2-2; 7 nucleotides align to TRBD1. CDR3 length: 17 residues. Germline loops: CDR1 SGHVS, CDR2 FQNEAQ. V lost 4 bases, J lost 2 bases, and 10 bases stayed unmatched. The CDR3 protein is CASSSTLGTANTGELFF. CDR3 DNA: TGTGCCAGCAGCTCAACCCTCGGGACAGCCAACACCGGGGAGCTGTTTTTT.

The chain uses TRBV6-2 or TRBV6-3 and TRBJ1-2, with 8 nucleotides matching TRBD1. CDR1 is MNHEY and CDR2 is SVGEGT in the germline V gene. The CDR3 contains 13 residues. V gave up 8 bases and J gave up 8 bases; unmatched junction bases: 10. The CDR3 coding sequence is TGTGCCAGCTGCCCAGGGGGCGCGGAGGGCTACACCTTC. It encodes CASCPGGAEGYTF.

The chain recombines TRBV27 with TRBJ2-1; 9 positions match TRBD1. The CDR3 length is 19 residues. V lost 5 bases to trimming and J lost 7 bases; unmatched junction nucleotides: 21. Germline CDR1 MNHEY, CDR2 SMNVEV (reference sequence). The CDR3 loop reads CASSPRPGQGVGWWNEQFF. Written as DNA, the CDR3 is TGTGCCAGCAGTCCGCGTCCGGGACAGGGAGTCGGGTGGTGGAATGAGCAGTTCTTC.

In its sample, this clonotype was seen a few times. The rearrangement links TRBV4-1 to TRBJ1-5; tentatively, D is TRBD1 (6 bases). Germline V gene data show CDR1 as MGHRA and CDR2 as YSYEKL. Trimming took off 3 bases at V and 5 bases at J, with 14 bases between the two ends. The CDR3 is made up of 15 amino acids. CDR3 nucleotides: TGCGCCAGCAGCCAGAGCTTAAGGGGGGATCAGCCCCAGCATTTT. It encodes CASSQSLRGDQPQHF.

The rearrangement links TRBV6-5 to TRBJ1-4, with TRBD1 matching 8 bases. This CDR3 contains 16 residues. Germline trimming cut 4 bases from V and 7 bases from J; bases unmatched to any gene: 11. The germline V gene has CDR1 MNHEY and CDR2 SVGAGI. As DNA, the CDR3 is TGTGCCAGCAGTTTGAACTCAGGGGGCTCAGGTGAAAAACTGTTTTTT. This encodes CASSLNSGGSGEKLFF.

This clonotype was detected only a few times. Here the CDR3 reads CASSPRTGLNQPQHF. The CDR3 nucleotides are TGTGCCAGTAGTCCTAGGACAGGGTTGAATCAGCCCCAGCATTTT. The chain is built from TRBV19 and TRBJ1-5, with 8 bases that match TRBD1. This CDR3 is 15 amino acids long. Germline assignment: CDR1 LNHDA and CDR2 SQIVND (reference sequence). J was trimmed by 4 bases and V by 5 bases; bases with no gene match: 7.